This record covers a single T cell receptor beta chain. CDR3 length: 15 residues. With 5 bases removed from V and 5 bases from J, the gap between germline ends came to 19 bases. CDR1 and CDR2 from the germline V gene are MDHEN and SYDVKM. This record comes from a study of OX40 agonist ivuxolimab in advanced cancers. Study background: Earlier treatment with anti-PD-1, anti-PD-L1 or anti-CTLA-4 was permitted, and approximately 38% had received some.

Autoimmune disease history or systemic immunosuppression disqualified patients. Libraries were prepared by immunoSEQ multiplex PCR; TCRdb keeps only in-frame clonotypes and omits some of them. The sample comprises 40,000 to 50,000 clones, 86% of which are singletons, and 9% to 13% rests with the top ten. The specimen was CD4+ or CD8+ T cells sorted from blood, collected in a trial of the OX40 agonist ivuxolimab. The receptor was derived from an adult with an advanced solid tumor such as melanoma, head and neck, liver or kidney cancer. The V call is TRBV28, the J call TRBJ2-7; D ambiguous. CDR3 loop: CASSPHFGDRHEQYF. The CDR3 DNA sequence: TGTGCCAGCAGTCCCCACTTTGGGGATAGACACGAGCAGTACTTC.